This is a list of T cell receptor beta chains from one sample in a study of cytomegalovirus exposure and HLA in healthy donors. The protocol was immunoSEQ multiplex PCR, while the TCRdb copy is restricted to in-frame clones and leaves out a portion. Among about 120,000 clones listed, around 79% were seen once. The sequencing sample was made of PBMCs. These receptors were obtained from a woman aged 35 to 49 in good health and CMV-seronegative. The CDR3 runs from the conserved cysteine through the conserved F or W. The order of the fields is CDR3 protein, CDR3 DNA, J gene, D gene, V gene, clone size. D genes are given only for firm matches. The size entry is marked missing in some rows and otherwise reads once, few, many or a size class.

CDR3 protein: CASSQGAGETQYF
CDR3 DNA: TGTGCCAGCTCGCAGGGGGCTGGAGAGACCCAGTACTTC
J gene: TRBJ2-5
D gene: TRBD1
V gene: TRBV18
clone size: -

CDR3 protein: CASSIVALNNYGYTF
CDR3 DNA: TGTGCCAGTAGTATTGTTGCCCTAAATAACTATGGCTACACCTTC
J gene: TRBJ1-2
D gene: -
V gene: TRBV19
clone size: -

CDR3 protein: CASSFPGQAYEQYF
CDR3 DNA: TGTGCCAGCAGCTTTCCGGGACAGGCATACGAGCAGTACTTC
J gene: TRBJ2-7
D gene: TRBD1
V gene: TRBV5-4
clone size: few

CDR3 protein: CASSPGRLGATIQYF
CDR3 DNA: TGTGCCAGTAGTCCAGGGAGACTAGGGGCGACCATTCAGTACTTC
J gene: TRBJ2-4
D gene: -
V gene: TRBV19
clone size: -

CDR3 protein: CASSFQGVEGDTQYF
CDR3 DNA: TGTGCCAGCAGCTTCCAGGGGGTCGAAGGAGATACGCAGTATTTT
J gene: TRBJ2-3
D gene: TRBD1
V gene: TRBV11-3
clone size: -

CDR3 protein: CASSFPLSTEAFF
CDR3 DNA: TGTGCCAGCAGTTTCCCCCTGAGCACTGAAGCTTTCTTT
J gene: TRBJ1-1
D gene: -
V gene: TRBV28
clone size: few

CDR3 protein: CASSQDTGGKLFF
CDR3 DNA: TGCGCCAGCAGCCAGGACACAGGGGGAAAACTGTTTTTT
J gene: TRBJ1-4
D gene: TRBD1
V gene: TRBV4-3
clone size: -

CDR3 protein: CASSSQGQTNEKLFF
CDR3 DNA: TGCGCCAGCAGCTCACAGGGACAAACGAATGAAAAACTGTTTTTT
J gene: TRBJ1-4
D gene: -
V gene: TRBV5-1
clone size: -

CDR3 protein: CSVVQREPVQQYF
CDR3 DNA: TGCAGCGTTGTACAGCGGGAGCCCGTTCAACAGTATTTT
J gene: TRBJ2-3
D gene: TRBD2
V gene: TRBV29-1
clone size: -

CDR3 protein: CASSRGQGEAFF
CDR3 DNA: TGTGCCAGCAGCAGAGGACAGGGTGAAGCTTTCTTT
J gene: TRBJ1-1
D gene: TRBD1
V gene: TRBV11-3
clone size: -

CDR3 protein: CASSAATGAFSNQPQHF
CDR3 DNA: TGTGCTAGCAGCGCCGCGACAGGGGCCTTTAGCAATCAGCCCCAGCATTTT
J gene: TRBJ1-5
D gene: TRBD1
V gene: TRBV7-7
clone size: once

CDR3 protein: CASSVGAGANVLTF
CDR3 DNA: TGTGCCAGCAGTGTTGGGGCCGGGGCCAACGTCCTGACTTTC
J gene: TRBJ2-6
D gene: -
V gene: TRBV2
clone size: -

CDR3 protein: CASSLRASSYEQYF
CDR3 DNA: TGTGCCAGCAGTTTACGAGCGAGCTCCTACGAGCAGTACTTC
J gene: TRBJ2-7
D gene: -
V gene: TRBV28
clone size: -

CDR3 protein: CASSMGGSLAPEQYF
CDR3 DNA: TGTGCCAGCAGTATGGGGGGGAGCCTCGCCCCCGAGCAGTACTTC
J gene: TRBJ2-7
D gene: TRBD2
V gene: TRBV2
clone size: -

CDR3 protein: CASSPGLAGETQYF
CDR3 DNA: TGTGCCAGCAGCCCCGGTCTAGCGGGAGAGACCCAGTACTTC
J gene: TRBJ2-5
D gene: TRBD2
V gene: TRBV7-2
clone size: -

CDR3 protein: CASSVDGLAKNIQYF
CDR3 DNA: TGTGCCAGCAGCGTAGATGGACTAGCCAAAAACATTCAGTACTTC
J gene: TRBJ2-4
D gene: -
V gene: TRBV9
clone size: -

CDR3 protein: CASSSAGQGLNTEAFF
CDR3 DNA: TGTGCCAGTAGCAGTGCGGGACAGGGGTTGAACACTGAAGCTTTCTTT
J gene: TRBJ1-1
D gene: TRBD1
V gene: TRBV19
clone size: -

CDR3 protein: CASRQGAGELFF
CDR3 DNA: TGTGCCAGCCGACAGGGGGCCGGGGAGCTGTTTTTT
J gene: TRBJ2-2
D gene: TRBD1
V gene: TRBV7-3
clone size: few

CDR3 protein: CASSQEGLAVGYNEQFF
CDR3 DNA: TGTGCCAGCAGCCAAGAAGGTCTAGCGGTGGGCTACAATGAGCAGTTCTTC
J gene: TRBJ2-1
D gene: TRBD2
V gene: TRBV4-2
clone size: -

CDR3 protein: CASSLCPSLANSSYNEQFF
CDR3 DNA: TGTGCTAGCAGCTTATGCCCCAGCCTAGCGAATAGCTCCTACAATGAGCAGTTCTTC
J gene: TRBJ2-1
D gene: -
V gene: TRBV7-7
clone size: -

CDR3 protein: CASSPLGRVNTGELFF
CDR3 DNA: TGTGCCAGTAGTCCACTCGGGAGAGTAAACACCGGGGAGCTGTTTTTT
J gene: TRBJ2-2
D gene: -
V gene: TRBV19
clone size: -

CDR3 protein: CASSLQGADYEQYF
CDR3 DNA: TGTGCCAGCAGTTTGCAGGGGGCGGACTACGAGCAGTACTTC
J gene: TRBJ2-7
D gene: TRBD1
V gene: TRBV27
clone size: -

CDR3 protein: CASSSASGYTDTQYF
CDR3 DNA: TGTGCCAGCAGCTCCGCTAGCGGCTACACAGATACGCAGTATTTT
J gene: TRBJ2-3
D gene: TRBD2
V gene: TRBV5-4
clone size: -

CDR3 protein: CRPIQGNEAFF
CDR3 DNA: TGCAGACCAATCCAGGGGAATGAAGCTTTCTTT
J gene: TRBJ1-1
D gene: -
V gene: TRBV20-1
clone size: -